This TCR beta chain was captured in a study of T-cell memory formation after mild COVID-19. At the level of the study: TCR clustering was largely donor specific.

A note on this clonotype: Its antigen remains unknown.

Study-wide points: From day 15 to 85, contracting clones were balanced between CD4 and CD8, whereas later expanders leaned toward CD4+. CD4+ contracting clones lay mainly in CM and EM, CD8+ ones in EMRA. Whether day 37 second-wave clones are SARS-CoV-2-specific was not confirmed.

TCRdb ran MiXCR on the 5' RACE reads and lists one entry per CDR3 protein. The sample contains fewer than 350,000 distinct CDR3 sequences, 8% to 10% of which appear only once. Sequencing was carried out using PBMCs or a T cell subset sorted from them (not recorded which). The clonotype was recovered from a man aged 18 to 30 who had mild COVID-19 (a few samples of this study predate the infection). Cell type and time point are not known.

The CDR3: CASSRGTSWETQYF. Here the CDR3 DNA reads TGTGCCAGCAGTCGAGGGACTAGCTGGGAGACCCAGTACTTC. The rearrangement links TRBV6-2 or TRBV6-3 to TRBJ2-5, with 9 bases aligning to TRBD2. This CDR3 spans 14 amino acids. After removal of 5 bases from V and 5 bases from J, the junction contained 6 bases not matched to a gene. Germline CDR1 is MNHEY and CDR2 is SVGEGT.